Following are 20 T cell receptor beta chains from one sample sequenced in a study of shared clonotypes between healthy human individuals. Using immunoSEQ multiplex PCR, the repertoire was profiled, and TCRdb retains in-frame clones only, with some absent. Among a few million clones listed, approximately 95% were seen once. Sequenced: naive CD4+ T cells from PBMCs. Described subset: CD45RA+ positively selected. These receptors all stem from a man younger than 35 in good health. Some clones in this sample may be carry-over from other donors' samples.

Notes on this clone: Different DNA sequences within this sample yield the same CDR3. The J gene is TRBJ1-5, the V gene TRBV19, with D perhaps TRBD1 (5 bases). The ends were cut back, 5 bases at V and 1 base at J, with 9 bases in the middle. Germline lookup yields CDR1 LNHDA and CDR2 SQIVND (reference sequence). The length of the CDR3 is 14 residues. CDR3 sequence: CASSPPGSNQPQHF. The DNA for the CDR3 is TGTGCCAGTAGTCCCCCAGGGAGCAATCAGCCCCAGCATTTT.

The rearrangement joins TRBV5-1 to TRBJ2-1; 7 bases are a match to TRBD2. The junction had 15 bases not matched to a gene; V was cut back by 4 bases and J by 2 bases. The CDR3 has 18 residues. Per the germline V gene, CDR1 is SGHRS and CDR2 is YFSETQ. The CDR3 loop reads CASSPGLSSRMPYNEQFF. Written as DNA, the CDR3 is TGCGCCAGCAGCCCGGGACTATCCAGTCGGATGCCCTACAATGAGCAGTTCTTC.

J is TRBJ2-1 and V is TRBV9; 11 bases map to TRBD2. The CDR3 is 16 amino acids. V lost 3 bases and J lost 5; bases outside the gene matches: 7. Germline CDR1 reads SGDLS; CDR2 reads YYNGEE. The CDR3 region is CASSARLAGTNNEQFF. The CDR3 DNA is TGTGCCAGCAGCGCTAGACTAGCGGGGACCAACAATGAGCAGTTCTTC. The full variable domain, in which reference TRBV9 and TRBJ2-1 provide the parts outside the CDR3, is DSGVTQTPKHLITATGQRVTLRCSPRSGDLSVYWYQQSLDQGLQFLIQYYNGEERAKGNILERFSAQQFPDLHSELNLSSLELGDSALYFCASSARLAGTNNEQFFGPGTRLTVL.

The rearrangement uses TRBV5-1 and TRBJ2-5; D may be TRBD2 (6 bases). Germline V gives CDR1 SGHRS, CDR2 YFSETQ. The CDR3 runs to 15 residues. The ends were cut back, 4 bases at V and 0 bases at J, with 13 bases in the middle. DNA of the CDR3: TGCGCCAGCAGCCCTAGCGCCGGATACCAAGAGACCCAGTACTTC. Amino acid sequence: CASSPSAGYQETQYF.

V usage is TRBV7-9 and J usage is TRBJ2-5, with D unclear. The CDR3 sequence is 15 residues long. From germline, CDR1 is SEHNR and CDR2 FQNEAQ (reference sequence). Trimming removed 1 base at V and 2 bases at J, with 11 bases between. The CDR3 spells CASSLEFGGQETQYF. CDR3 in DNA: TGTGCCAGCAGCTTAGAATTTGGCGGACAAGAGACCCAGTACTTC.

Written as DNA, the CDR3 is TGTGCCAGCTCACCCTCAAGCGGGACAACGGAGACCCAGTACTTC. Protein sequence: CASSPSSGTTETQYF. The V call is TRBV18, the J call TRBJ2-5, with D possibly matching TRBD2 (7 bases). Germline CDR1 is KGHSH and CDR2 is LQKENI. This CDR3 region has 15 residues. The V gene lost 3 bases and the J gene lost 5 bases, with 16 bases spanning the gap.

A note on this clone: Other DNA sequences in the same sample also yield this CDR3. V usage is TRBV18 and J usage is TRBJ1-3; unclear D gene. The germline V gene encodes CDR1 KGHSH and CDR2 LQKENI. Trimming shortened V by 3 bases and J by 0 bases, and 6 bases separated the two germline ends. CDR3 length: 14 amino acids. The CDR3 spells CASSPGSSGNTIYF. Written as DNA, the CDR3 is TGTGCCAGCTCACCGGGGTCCTCTGGAAACACCATATATTTT.

The chain has TRBV5-8 and TRBJ2-3; D unclear. The V end was cut by 4 bases, the J end by 2 bases, with 5 bases between. The CDR3 totals 12 residues. The germline CDR1 and CDR2 sequences are SGHTS and YDEGEE. The CDR3 loop is CASSPFTDTQYF. The DNA for the CDR3 is TGTGCCAGCAGCCCCTTCACAGATACGCAGTATTTT.

The V gene is TRBV28, the J gene TRBJ2-2; TRBD2 matches 7 bases. V lost 5 bases to trimming and J lost 8 bases; unmatched junction nucleotides: 11. Germline V gene sequence: CDR1 MDHEN, CDR2 SYDVKM. The CDR3 is 15 residues long. As DNA, the CDR3 is TGTGCCAGCAGTCCCACCCTGGGCGGGAGAGGGGAGCTGTTTTTT. Translation: CASSPTLGGRGELFF.

The V gene is TRBV25-1, the J gene TRBJ2-1; D might be TRBD2 (7 bases). The CDR3 is 15 residues long. Germline values: CDR1 MGHDK, CDR2 SYGVNS. Trimming removed 7 bases from V and 4 bases from J, with 17 bases in between. CDR3 residues: CASTREGGVYNEQFF. The CDR3 coding sequence is TGTGCCAGCACGAGGGAGGGGGGGGTTTACAATGAGCAGTTCTTC.

The chain couples TRBV11-2 to TRBJ2-5; the match to TRBD2 covers 9 bases. The CDR3 length is 16 residues. The junction had 12 bases not matched to a gene; V was cut back by 4 bases and J by 6 bases. Germline-derived CDR1 and CDR2 are SGHAT and FQNNGV. The CDR3 region is CASSSLAGSNFQTQYF. Here the CDR3 DNA reads TGTGCCAGCAGCTCTCTAGCGGGATCGAATTTTCAGACCCAGTACTTC.

The chain joins TRBV28 to TRBJ1-5; 8 nucleotides align to TRBD1. The J segment lost 2 bases and the V segment lost 2 bases, leaving 5 bases of the junction unmatched. This CDR3 has 16 residues. Germline CDR1 is MDHEN and CDR2 is SYDVKM. CDR3 residues: CASSLGQGMGNQPQHF. CDR3 coding DNA: TGTGCCAGCAGTTTAGGACAGGGAATGGGCAATCAGCCCCAGCATTTT.

J is TRBJ2-7 and V is TRBV7-6; 8 bases line up with TRBD2. Losses at the gene ends were 1 base for V and 3 bases for J; bases not matched to a gene: 5. Per germline, CDR1 SGHVS and CDR2 FNYEAQ. The CDR3 spans 15 residues. The CDR3 DNA reads TGTGCCAGCAGCTTAGGGACTAGCTCGATCTACGAGCAGTACTTC. Translated, it gives CASSLGTSSIYEQYF.

This chain joins TRBV6-5 and TRBJ2-5, with D perhaps matching TRBD2 (6 bases). The CDR3 contains 15 residues. The V gene lost 0 bases and the J gene lost 4 bases, with 12 bases spanning the gap. Germline CDR1 is MNHEY and CDR2 is SVGAGI. DNA of the CDR3: TGTGCCAGCAGTTACTCGATCGGGGGTACAGAGACCCAGTACTTC. Translating gives CASSYSIGGTETQYF.

The rearrangement links TRBV6-6 to TRBJ2-7; 7 positions match TRBD2. Looked up from germline, CDR1 is MNHNY and CDR2 is SVGAGI (reference sequence). The ends lost 2 bases at V and 2 bases at J; junction bases unmatched: 3. CDR3 size: 14 residues. In DNA form, the CDR3 reads TGTGCCAGCAGTTACCCTAGCGGCACCTACGAGCAGTACTTC. It yields the protein CASSYPSGTYEQYF.

The chain couples TRBV5-4 to TRBJ2-7; 13 bases map to TRBD2. With 3 bases clipped from V and 1 base from J, the junction kept 4 bases outside the gene matches. Germline-derived CDR1 and CDR2 are SGHNT and YYREEE (reference sequence). This CDR3 contains 16 residues. CDR3 residues: CASSSMTSGRSYEQYF. CDR3 sequence (DNA): TGTGCCAGCAGCTCCATGACTAGCGGGAGGTCCTACGAGCAGTACTTC.

With respect to this clone: Within the sample, other DNA sequences also encode this same CDR3. This chain links TRBV2 with TRBJ1-3; D call uncertain. This CDR3 comprises 12 residues. The germline V gene encodes CDR1 SNHLY and CDR2 FYNNEI. Trimming took off 3 bases at V and 5 bases at J, with 5 bases between the two ends. The CDR3 region has the DNA TGTGCCAGCAGTGACGGGAGAAACACCATATATTTT. Translating gives CASSDGRNTIYF. The full variable domain, rest sourced from reference TRBV2 and TRBJ1-3, is EPEVTQTPSHQVTQMGQEVILRCVPISNHLYFYWYRQILGQKVEFLVSFYNNEISEKSEIFDDQFSVERPDGSNFTLKIRSTKLEDSAMYFCASSDGRNTIYFGEGSWLTVV.

Note on this clone: The same CDR3 can be traced to other DNA sequences in this sample. V is TRBV5-1 and J is TRBJ1-3; D unresolved. Deletions cut 0 bases from V and 4 bases from J, with 8 bases between. The CDR3 is 14 amino acids. Per the germline V gene, CDR1 is SGHRS and CDR2 is YFSETQ. CDR3 sequence reads: CASSLVPSGNTIYF. DNA for the CDR3: TGCGCCAGCAGCTTGGTTCCCTCGGGAAACACCATATATTTT.

The gene calls are TRBV19 and TRBJ2-3; no definite D call. V was trimmed by 2 bases and J by 0 bases, leaving 9 bases between them. This CDR3 spans 15 amino acids. Germline V lookup: CDR1 LNHDA, CDR2 SQIVND (reference sequence). CDR3 in amino acids: CASSIIKTSTDTQYF. The CDR3 DNA reads as TGTGCCAGTAGTATAATAAAAACTAGCACAGATACGCAGTATTTT.

The chain couples TRBV7-3 to TRBJ1-1; D not certain. V was cut by 2 bases and J by 3 bases, with 10 bases left in between. The length of the CDR3 is 14 residues. CDR1 is SGHTA, CDR2 FQGTGA, per germline. Here the CDR3 DNA reads TGTGCCAGCAGCTTATCGGGGTCTCACACTGAAGCTTTCTTT. This translates into CASSLSGSHTEAFF.